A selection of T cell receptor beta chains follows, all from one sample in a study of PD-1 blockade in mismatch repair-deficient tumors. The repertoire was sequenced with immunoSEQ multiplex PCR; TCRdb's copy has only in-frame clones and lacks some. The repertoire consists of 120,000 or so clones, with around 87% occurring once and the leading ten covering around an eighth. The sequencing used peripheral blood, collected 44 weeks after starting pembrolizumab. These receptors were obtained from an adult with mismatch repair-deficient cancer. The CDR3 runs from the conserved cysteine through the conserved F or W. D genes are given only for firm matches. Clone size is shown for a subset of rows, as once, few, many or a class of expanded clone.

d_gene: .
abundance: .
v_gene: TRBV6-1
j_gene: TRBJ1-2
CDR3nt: TGTGCCAGCAGGGAGGACCATGGCTACACCTTC
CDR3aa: CASREDHGYTF

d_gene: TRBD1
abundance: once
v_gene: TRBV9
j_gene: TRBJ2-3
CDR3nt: TGTGCCAGCAGCGTTCCCTCGGGACAGGGTAGCACAGATACGCAGTATTTT
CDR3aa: CASSVPSGQGSTDTQYF

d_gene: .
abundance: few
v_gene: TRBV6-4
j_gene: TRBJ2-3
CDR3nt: TGTGCCAGCAGTGTCGGGAGCACAGATACGCAGTATTTT
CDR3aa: CASSVGSTDTQYF

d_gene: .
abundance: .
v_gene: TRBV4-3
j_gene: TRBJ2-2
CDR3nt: TGCGCCAGCAGCCCCGGACAAAACACCGGGGAGCTGTTTTTT
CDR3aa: CASSPGQNTGELFF

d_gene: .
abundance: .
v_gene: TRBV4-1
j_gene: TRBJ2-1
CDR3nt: TGCGCCAGCAGCCAAGATCTTGGGACTCTGTACAATGAGCAGTTCTTC
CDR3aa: CASSQDLGTLYNEQFF

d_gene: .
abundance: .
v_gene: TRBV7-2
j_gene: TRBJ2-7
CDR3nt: TGTGCCAGCAGCTTACATCGGGACACAACCTACGAGCAGTACTTC
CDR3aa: CASSLHRDTTYEQYF

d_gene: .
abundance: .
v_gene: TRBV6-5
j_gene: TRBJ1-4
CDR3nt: TGTGCCAGCAGCTCCGGCAGGGAAGGTGAAAAACTGTTTTTT
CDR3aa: CASSSGREGEKLFF

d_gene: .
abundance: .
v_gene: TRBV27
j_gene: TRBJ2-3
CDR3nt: TGTGCCAGCAGTTTATCGATCGGTGGGGGACGCTCCACAGATACGCAGTATTTT
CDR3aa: CASSLSIGGGRSTDTQYF

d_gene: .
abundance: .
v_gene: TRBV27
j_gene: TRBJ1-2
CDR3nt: TGTGCCAGCAGTATAGACAGGTCGAATGGCTACACCTTC
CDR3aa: CASSIDRSNGYTF

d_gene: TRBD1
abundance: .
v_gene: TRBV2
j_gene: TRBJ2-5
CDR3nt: TGTGCCAGCAGTACTACCGGGACAGGGGGCCGAGAGACCCAGTACTTC
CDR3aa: CASSTTGTGGRETQYF

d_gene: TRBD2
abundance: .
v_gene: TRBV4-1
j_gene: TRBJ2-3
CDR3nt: TGCGCCAGCAGCCGGGGACTAGCGGGAGTTGGGGAATACACAGATACGCAGTATTTT
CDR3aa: CASSRGLAGVGEYTDTQYF

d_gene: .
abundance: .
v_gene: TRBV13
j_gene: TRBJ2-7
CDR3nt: TGTGCCAGCAGCTCCTCCAGGGGCCCGTACGAGCAGTACTTC
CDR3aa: CASSSSRGPYEQYF

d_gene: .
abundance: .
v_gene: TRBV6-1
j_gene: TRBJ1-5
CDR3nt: TGTGCCAGCAGTGAACGGGGCCCTCCAGGATTTACTCAGCCCCAGCATTTT
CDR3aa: CASSERGPPGFTQPQHF

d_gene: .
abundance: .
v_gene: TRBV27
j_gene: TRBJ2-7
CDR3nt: TGTGCCAGCAGTTCCTCTCCGGGACATCTCTACGAGCAGTACTTC
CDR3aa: CASSSSPGHLYEQYF

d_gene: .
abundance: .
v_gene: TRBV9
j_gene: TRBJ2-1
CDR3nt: TGTGCCAGCAGCGTAGACGGGCGGACAAGCCCCTACAATGAGCAGTTCTTC
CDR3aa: CASSVDGRTSPYNEQFF

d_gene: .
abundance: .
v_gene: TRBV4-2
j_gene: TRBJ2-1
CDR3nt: TGTGCCAGCAGCCAACTGACGAACAATGAGCAGTTCTTC
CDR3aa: CASSQLTNNEQFF

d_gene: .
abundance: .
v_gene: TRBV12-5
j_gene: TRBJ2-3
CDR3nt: TGTGCTAGTGGTTTGGGTACATGGGCTAGTGGTGGTGCAGATACGCAGTATTTT
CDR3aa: CASGLGTWASGGADTQYF

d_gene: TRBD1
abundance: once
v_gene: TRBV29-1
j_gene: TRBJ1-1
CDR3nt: TGCAGCGTCCCTCCAGGGGGAGGTGGGAACACTGAAGCTTTCTTT
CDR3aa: CSVPPGGGGNTEAFF

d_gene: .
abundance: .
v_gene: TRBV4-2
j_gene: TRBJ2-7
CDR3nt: TGTGCCAGCAGCACCGACGGAGGCGGGTGGGGCTCCTACGAGCAGTACTTC
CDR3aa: CASSTDGGGWGSYEQYF

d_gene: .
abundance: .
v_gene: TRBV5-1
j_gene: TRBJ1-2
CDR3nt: TGCGCCAGCAGCTCGGCCGGCCTTGGGGGTGGCTACACCTTC
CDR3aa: CASSSAGLGGGYTF

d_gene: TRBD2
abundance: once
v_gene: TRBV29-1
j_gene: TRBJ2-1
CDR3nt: TGCAGCGTGGTAACTAGCGGGAGGGCCGGGGTAGAGCAGTTCTTC
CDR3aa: CSVVTSGRAGVEQFF

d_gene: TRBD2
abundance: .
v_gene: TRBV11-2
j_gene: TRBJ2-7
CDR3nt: TGTGCCAGCAGCTCGGAGGCGGGACTACCCTACGAGCAGTACTTC
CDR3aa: CASSSEAGLPYEQYF

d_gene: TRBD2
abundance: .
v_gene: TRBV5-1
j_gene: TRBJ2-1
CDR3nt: TGCGCCAGCAGCTTGTACCGGGAGGGCCAGTTCTTC
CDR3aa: CASSLYREGQFF

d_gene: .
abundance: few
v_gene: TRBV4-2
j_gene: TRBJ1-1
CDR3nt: TGTGCCAGCAGCTTGGAAGGGCGGGGATCGAACACTGAAGCTTTCTTT
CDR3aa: CASSLEGRGSNTEAFF

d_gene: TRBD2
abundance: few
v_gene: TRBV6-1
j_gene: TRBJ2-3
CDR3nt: TGTGCCAGCAGTGATGGGACTAGCGGCACAGATACGCAGTATTTT
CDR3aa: CASSDGTSGTDTQYF

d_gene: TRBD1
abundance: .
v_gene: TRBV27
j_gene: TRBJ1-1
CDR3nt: TGTGCCAGCGGGGGACAGGGAGATGAAGCTTTCTTT
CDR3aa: CASGGQGDEAFF

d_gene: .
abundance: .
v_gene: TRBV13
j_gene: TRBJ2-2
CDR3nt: TGTGCCAGCAGCTTAGGGACTACGAACACCGGGGAGCTGTTTTTT
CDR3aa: CASSLGTTNTGELFF

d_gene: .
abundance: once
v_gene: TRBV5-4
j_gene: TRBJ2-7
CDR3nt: TGTGCCAGCAGCCCGGCCGGGACAAAGTCCTACGAGCAGTACTTC
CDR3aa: CASSPAGTKSYEQYF

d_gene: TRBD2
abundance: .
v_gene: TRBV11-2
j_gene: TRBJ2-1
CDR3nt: TGTGCCAGCAGCCCCGGACTAGCGGGGTCCTACAATGAGCAGTTCTTC
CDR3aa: CASSPGLAGSYNEQFF

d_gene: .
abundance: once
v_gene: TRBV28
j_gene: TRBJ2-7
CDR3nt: TGTGCCAGCAGTTTATATGCAGATAAGAGGTCCTACGAGCAGTACTTC
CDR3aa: CASSLYADKRSYEQYF

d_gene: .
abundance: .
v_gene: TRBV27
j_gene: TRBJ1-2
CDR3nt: TGTGCCAGCAGTTCCCGGGCCGTTAACTATGGCTACACCTTC
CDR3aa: CASSSRAVNYGYTF

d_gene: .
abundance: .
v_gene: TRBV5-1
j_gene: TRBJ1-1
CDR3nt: TGTGCCAGCAGCTTATGGGGGGAGGACACTGAAGCTTTCTTT
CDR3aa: CASSLWGEDTEAFF

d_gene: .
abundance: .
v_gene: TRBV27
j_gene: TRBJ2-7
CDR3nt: TGTGCCAGCAGTTTATACGAGCAGTACTTC
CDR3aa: CASSLYEQYF

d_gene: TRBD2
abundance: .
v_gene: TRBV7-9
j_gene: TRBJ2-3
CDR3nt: TGTGCCAGCAGCTTAACGACTAGCGGGAGTTGGATAGATACGCAGTATTTT
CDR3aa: CASSLTTSGSWIDTQYF

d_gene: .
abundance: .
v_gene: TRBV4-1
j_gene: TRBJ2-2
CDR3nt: TGCGCCAGCAGCCAAGGGGGCAGGGGTATCGGGGAGCTGTTTTTT
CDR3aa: CASSQGGRGIGELFF

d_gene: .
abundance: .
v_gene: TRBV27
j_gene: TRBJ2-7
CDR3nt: TGTGCCAGCAAACCACCGGGAGCCCGAGGGTCTTACGAGCAGTACTTC
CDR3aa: CASKPPGARGSYEQYF

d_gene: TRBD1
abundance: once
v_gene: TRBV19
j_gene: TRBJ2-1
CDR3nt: TGTGCCAGGAGGACAGGGACCAACAATGAGCAGTTCTTC
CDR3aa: CARRTGTNNEQFF

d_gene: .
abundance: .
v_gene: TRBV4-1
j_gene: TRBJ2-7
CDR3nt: TGCGCCAGCAGCCAAGGAGGGATCAACGAGCAGTACTTC
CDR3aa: CASSQGGINEQYF

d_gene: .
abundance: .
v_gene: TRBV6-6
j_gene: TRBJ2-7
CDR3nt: TGTGCCAGCAGACCAAAGACAAGCCTAAACGAGCAGTACTTC
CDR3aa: CASRPKTSLNEQYF

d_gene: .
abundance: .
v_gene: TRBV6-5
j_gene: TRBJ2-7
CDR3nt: TGTGCCAGCAGTTACTCGTTGGAGAGCTCCTACGAGCAGTACTTC
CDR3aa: CASSYSLESSYEQYF

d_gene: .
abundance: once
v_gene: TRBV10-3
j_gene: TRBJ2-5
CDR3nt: TGTGCCATCAGTGAATGGGCAGGGAAATTAAGGGAGACCCAGTACTTC
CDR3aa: CAISEWAGKLRETQYF

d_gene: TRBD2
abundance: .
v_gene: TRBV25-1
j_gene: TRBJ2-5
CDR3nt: TGTGCCAGCAGTGACCCGCTTGGGAGGGAAGAGACCCAGTACTTC
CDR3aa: CASSDPLGREETQYF

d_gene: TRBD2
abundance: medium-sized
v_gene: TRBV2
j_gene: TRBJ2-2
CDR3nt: TGTGCCAGCAGTGTGAGCGGGAGGCTACGCACCGGGGAGCTGTTTTTT
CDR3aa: CASSVSGRLRTGELFF

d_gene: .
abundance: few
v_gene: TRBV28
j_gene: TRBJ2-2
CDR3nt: TGTGCCAGCCGTAGGGGTACGGAGCTGTTTTTT
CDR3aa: CASRRGTELFF

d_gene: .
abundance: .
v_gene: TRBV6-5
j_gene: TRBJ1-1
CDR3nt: TGTGCCAGCAGTTATCTCGATGGTGAAGCTTTCTTT
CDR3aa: CASSYLDGEAFF

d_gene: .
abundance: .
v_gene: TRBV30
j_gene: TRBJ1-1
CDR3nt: TGTGCCTGGAGTGCCGATGGGGTTACTGAAGCTTTCTTT
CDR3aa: CAWSADGVTEAFF

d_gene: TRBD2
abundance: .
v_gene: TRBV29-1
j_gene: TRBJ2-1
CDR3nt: TGCAGCGTCGTAGCGCTTAGCGGGAGCCACCCCAATGAGCAGTTCTTC
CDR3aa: CSVVALSGSHPNEQFF

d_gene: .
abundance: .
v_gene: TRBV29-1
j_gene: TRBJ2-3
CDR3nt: TGCAGCGTTGGAGGCGCCACAGATACGCAGTATTTT
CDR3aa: CSVGGATDTQYF

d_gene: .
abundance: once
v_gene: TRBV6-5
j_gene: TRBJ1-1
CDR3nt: TGTGCCAGCAGTCGCACAGTCATGAACACTGAAGCTTTCTTT
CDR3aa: CASSRTVMNTEAFF

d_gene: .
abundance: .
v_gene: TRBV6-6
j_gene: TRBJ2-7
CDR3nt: TGTGCCAGCAGTTATAGGTACGAGCAGTACTTC
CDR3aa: CASSYRYEQYF

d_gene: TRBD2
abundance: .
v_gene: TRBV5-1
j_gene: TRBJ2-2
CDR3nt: TGCGCCAGCAGCTTGGAGGGACTAGGAACCGGGGAGCTGTTTTTT
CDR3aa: CASSLEGLGTGELFF

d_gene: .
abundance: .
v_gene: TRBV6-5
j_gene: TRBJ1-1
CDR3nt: TGTGCCAGCAGCAGTTTTTACCTGAACACTGAAGCTTTCTTT
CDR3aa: CASSSFYLNTEAFF

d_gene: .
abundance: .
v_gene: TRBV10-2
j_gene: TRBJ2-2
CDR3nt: TGCGCCAGCCTTCCCTTATCCGGGACACCGAACACCGGGGAGCTGTTTTTT
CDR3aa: CASLPLSGTPNTGELFF

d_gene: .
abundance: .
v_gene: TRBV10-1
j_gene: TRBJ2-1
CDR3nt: TGCGCCAGCAGTGATGGGACGCCCGGCAATGAGCAGTTCTTC
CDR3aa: CASSDGTPGNEQFF

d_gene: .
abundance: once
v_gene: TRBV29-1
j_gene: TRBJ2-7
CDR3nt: TGCAGCGTTCTCCTTAGCTCCTACGAGCAGTACTTC
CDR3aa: CSVLLSSYEQYF

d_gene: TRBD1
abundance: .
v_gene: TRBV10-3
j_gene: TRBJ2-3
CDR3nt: TGTGCCATCAGTGACACAGGGGCGGCAGATACGCAGTATTTT
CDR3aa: CAISDTGAADTQYF

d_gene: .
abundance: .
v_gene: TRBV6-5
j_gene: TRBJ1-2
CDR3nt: TGTGCCAGCAGACACCCAAACTATGGCTACACCTTC
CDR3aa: CASRHPNYGYTF